This T cell receptor (beta chain) was recorded in a study of esophageal squamous cell carcinoma under preoperative chemotherapy. Study-wide context: TCR repertoires were profiled from both peripheral blood T cells and tumor-infiltrating lymphocytes.

Overall study results and limits: Tumor-infiltrating lymphocytes showed no significant post-chemotherapy TCR diversity increase, unlike peripheral T cells.

Germline V CDR1 and CDR2: MNHNS, SASEGT. The CDR3 is 13 residues long. TCRdb redid the calling of the PCR reads with MiXCR, one entry per CDR3 protein. The sample gives 9,500 to 12,000 distinct CDR3 sequences, around 63% of which show up once; about 29% is in the top ten. This clonotype was counted once. What it recognizes is unknown. As for time point: after preoperative PTX-NDP chemotherapy. The TCR sequence derives from a human donor with esophageal squamous cell carcinoma. The donor label of this sample is uncertain. Sample collection occurred from a patient given preoperative chemotherapy. The chain links TRBV6-1 to TRBJ2-3, with TRBD2 identical over 7 bases. The end of the DNA is better explained by TRBJ2-7, so the J call may be wrong. CDR3 DNA: TGTGCCAGCAGTGTTAGGGCGGGGGATATGCAGTACTTC. This codes for CASSVRAGDMQYF.